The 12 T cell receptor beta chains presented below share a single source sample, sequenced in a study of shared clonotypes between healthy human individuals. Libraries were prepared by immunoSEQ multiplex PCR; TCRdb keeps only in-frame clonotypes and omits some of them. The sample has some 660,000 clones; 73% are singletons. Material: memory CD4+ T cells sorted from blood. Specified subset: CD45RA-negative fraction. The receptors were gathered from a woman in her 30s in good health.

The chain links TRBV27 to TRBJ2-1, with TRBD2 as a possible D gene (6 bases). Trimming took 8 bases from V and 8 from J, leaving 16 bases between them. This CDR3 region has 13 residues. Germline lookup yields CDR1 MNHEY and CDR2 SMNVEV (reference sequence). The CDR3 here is CASRQGLGDEQFF. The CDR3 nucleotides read TGTGCCAGCCGCCAGGGACTGGGGGATGAGCAGTTCTTC.

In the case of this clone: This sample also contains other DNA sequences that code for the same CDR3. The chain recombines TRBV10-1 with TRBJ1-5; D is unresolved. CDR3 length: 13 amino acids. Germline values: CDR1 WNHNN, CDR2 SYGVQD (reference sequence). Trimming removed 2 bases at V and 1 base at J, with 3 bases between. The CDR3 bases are TGCGCCAGCAGTGAGACGAGCAATCAGCCCCAGCATTTT. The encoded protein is CASSETSNQPQHF.

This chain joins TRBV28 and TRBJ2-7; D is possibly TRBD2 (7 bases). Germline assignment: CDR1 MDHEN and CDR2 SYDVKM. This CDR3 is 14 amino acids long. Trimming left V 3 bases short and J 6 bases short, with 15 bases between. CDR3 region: CASSFWVGGGEQYF. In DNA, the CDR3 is TGTGCCAGCAGTTTTTGGGTGGGAGGGGGCGAGCAGTACTTC.

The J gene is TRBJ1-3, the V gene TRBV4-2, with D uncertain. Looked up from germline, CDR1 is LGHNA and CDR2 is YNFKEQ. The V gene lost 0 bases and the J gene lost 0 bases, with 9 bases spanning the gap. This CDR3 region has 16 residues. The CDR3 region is CASSQDHRGSGNTIYF. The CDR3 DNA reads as TGTGCCAGCAGCCAAGACCACCGTGGCTCTGGAAACACCATATATTTT.

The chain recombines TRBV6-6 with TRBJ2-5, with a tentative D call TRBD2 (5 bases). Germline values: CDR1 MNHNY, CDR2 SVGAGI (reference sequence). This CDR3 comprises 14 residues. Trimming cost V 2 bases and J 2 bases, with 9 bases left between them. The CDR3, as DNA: TGTGCCAGCAGTTACCTCACGGGGCAAGAGACCCAGTACTTC. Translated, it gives CASSYLTGQETQYF.

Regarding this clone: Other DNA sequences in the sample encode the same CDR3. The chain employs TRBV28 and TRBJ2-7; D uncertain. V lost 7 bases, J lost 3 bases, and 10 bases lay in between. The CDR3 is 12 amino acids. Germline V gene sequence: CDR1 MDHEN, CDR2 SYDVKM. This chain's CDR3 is CASKGTVYEQYF. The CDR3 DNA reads TGTGCCAGCAAGGGCACTGTCTACGAGCAGTACTTC.

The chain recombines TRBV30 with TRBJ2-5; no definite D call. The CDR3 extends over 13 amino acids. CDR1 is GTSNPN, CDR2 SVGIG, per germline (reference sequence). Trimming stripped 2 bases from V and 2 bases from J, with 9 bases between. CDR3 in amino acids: CAWSIQIQETQYF. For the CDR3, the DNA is TGTGCCTGGAGTATACAGATACAAGAGACCCAGTACTTC.

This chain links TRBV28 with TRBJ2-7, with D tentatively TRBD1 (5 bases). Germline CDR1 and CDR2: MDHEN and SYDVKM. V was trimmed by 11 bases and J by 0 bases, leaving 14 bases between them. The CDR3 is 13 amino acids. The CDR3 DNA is TGTGCCTTGGGGCAGCCCAGCTCCTACGAGCAGTACTTC. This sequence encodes CALGQPSSYEQYF.

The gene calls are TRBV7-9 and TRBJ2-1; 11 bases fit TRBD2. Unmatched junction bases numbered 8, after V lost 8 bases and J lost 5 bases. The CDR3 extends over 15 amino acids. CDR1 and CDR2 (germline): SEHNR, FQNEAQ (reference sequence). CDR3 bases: TGTGCCAGCGGTGCAGGGACTAGCGGAAACAATGAGCAGTTCTTC. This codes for CASGAGTSGNNEQFF.

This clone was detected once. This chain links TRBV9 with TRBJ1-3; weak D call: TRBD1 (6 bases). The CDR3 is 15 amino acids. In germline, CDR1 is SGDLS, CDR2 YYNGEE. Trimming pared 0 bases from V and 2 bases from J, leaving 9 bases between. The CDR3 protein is CASSVEGGPGNTIYF. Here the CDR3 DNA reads TGTGCCAGCAGCGTAGAGGGGGGGCCTGGAAACACCATATATTTT.

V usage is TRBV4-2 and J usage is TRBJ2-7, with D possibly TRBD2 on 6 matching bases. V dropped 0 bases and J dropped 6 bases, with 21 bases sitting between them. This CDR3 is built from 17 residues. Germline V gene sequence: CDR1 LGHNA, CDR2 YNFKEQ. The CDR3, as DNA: TGTGCCAGCAGCCAAGATCTGGGAGGCTCATTGGGACTCGAGCAGTACTTC. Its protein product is CASSQDLGGSLGLEQYF.

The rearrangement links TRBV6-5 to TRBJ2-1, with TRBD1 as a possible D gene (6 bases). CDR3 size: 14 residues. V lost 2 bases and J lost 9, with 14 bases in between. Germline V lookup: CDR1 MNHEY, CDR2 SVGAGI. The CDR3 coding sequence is TGTGCCAGCAGTTACGCCCGAGGGGGAAGTGAGCAGTTCTTC. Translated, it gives CASSYARGGSEQFF.